This T cell receptor beta chain was identified during a study of a mutant IDH1 vaccine in newly diagnosed glioma. Study-wide context: In weeks 1, 3, 5, 7, 11, 15, 19 and 23, patients were immunized, eight times in all.

Some clones are missing from TCRdb's copy, which holds only in-frame ones; the method was immunoSEQ multiplex PCR. This table holds around 120,000 clones, roughly 77% found once. With regard to this clone: Its matching antigen is unknown.

As to time point: week 11, during vaccination. In every dose of vaccine, 300 ug of mutant IDH1 20-mer peptide was given alongside topical imiquimod. New astrocytomas of WHO grade 3 or 4 that were IDH1-mutant and ATRX-lost were found in the donors. Germline V gives CDR1 SGHNT, CDR2 YYREEE (reference sequence). This CDR3 is built from 19 residues. With 0 bases clipped from V and 0 bases from J, the junction kept 9 bases outside the gene matches. This TCR derives from a man aged 35-49 years with glioma. The sequenced sample was PBMCs, obtained from a glioma patient whose treatment included an IDH1 peptide vaccine. V gene TRBV5-4 combines with J gene TRBJ2-6; 7 bases are a match to TRBD1. CDR3 region: CASSLGSTGKTSGANVLTF. CDR3 nucleotide sequence: TGTGCCAGCAGCTTGGGGTCGACAGGGAAAACCTCTGGGGCCAACGTCCTGACTTTC.